This T cell receptor (beta chain) was found in a study of regulatory T cells in long-lasting Graves disease. Study in general: Positive TSH receptor antibodies alongside over 5 years of antithyroid drugs were what marked Graves' disease as persistent.

This clonotype has only a few counts. As to time point: persistent/refractory GD, antithyroid drugs over 5 years with positive TRAb. PBMC-extracted RNA yielded the TCR library. The patient group derived from an endocrinology department in Xi'an, China. Arm-PCR of CDR3 regions and iRepertoire HTBI primers were the basis on which TCR beta libraries were built. One entry per CDR3 protein, called by TCRdb with MiXCR from the multiplex PCR reads. The data show under 450,000 distinct CDR3 sequences, roughly a quarter seen once. Sequenced here: peripheral blood mononuclear cells (PBMCs), sampled when the disease was refractory, from a patient treated with antithyroid drugs. This TCR was sampled from a female donor with Graves disease.

CDR3 DNA sequence: TGTGCCAGCAGTACAGGGGGCCTAAACACCATATATTTT. Protein sequence: CASSTGGLNTIYF. The chain joins TRBV12-3 or TRBV12-4 to TRBJ1-3; TRBD1 agrees at 9 bases. The CDR3 length is 13 residues. J lost 6 bases, V lost 5 bases, and 2 bases had no gene match.